This T cell receptor beta chain appears in the sequencing data of a study of blood T cell repertoires in COVID-19. Germline values: CDR1 SGHNT, CDR2 YYREEE (reference sequence). Trimming removed 4 bases from V and 1 base from J, with 13 bases in between. CDR3 length equals 15 residues. Per the authors' pipeline: Estimation of nucleated cell counts was performed using reference gene primer amplification. The protocol was immunoSEQ multiplex PCR, while the TCRdb copy is restricted to in-frame clones and leaves out a portion. Clone size and V and J calls were adopted from that table, with D and trimming inferred from the DNA. The top ten hold about 3% of the sample, which has 250,000 to 350,000 clones, 88% seen once. Categorization into cohorts depended on clinical history that participants reported. Recovered participants had two consecutive negative NP/OP PCR tests, healthcare professional clearance, or symptom resolution.

Specimen: PBMCs or T cells enriched from blood (not recorded which). The TCR sequence derives from a woman aged 50 to 60 who had recovered from COVID-19. This chain uses TRBV5-4 with TRBJ2-3; perhaps TRBD1 as D (6 bases). CDR3 bases: TGTGCCAGCAGCCGGGACAAGCGAGGCACAGATACGCAGTATTTT. Its protein product is CASSRDKRGTDTQYF.